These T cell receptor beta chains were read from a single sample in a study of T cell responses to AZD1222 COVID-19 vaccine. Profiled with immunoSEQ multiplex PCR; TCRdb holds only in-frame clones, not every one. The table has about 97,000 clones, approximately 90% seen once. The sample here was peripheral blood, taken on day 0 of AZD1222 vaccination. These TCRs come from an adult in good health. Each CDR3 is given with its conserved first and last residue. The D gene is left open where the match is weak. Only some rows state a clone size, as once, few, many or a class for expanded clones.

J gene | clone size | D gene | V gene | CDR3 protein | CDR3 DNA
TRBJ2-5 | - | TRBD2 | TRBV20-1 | CSASPRTGGPEGETQYF | TGCAGTGCTAGTCCGCGAACGGGAGGGCCTGAAGGAGAGACCCAGTACTTC
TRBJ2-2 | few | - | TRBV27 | CASSLNAGELFF | TGTGCCAGCAGTTTAAATGCCGGGGAGCTGTTTTTT
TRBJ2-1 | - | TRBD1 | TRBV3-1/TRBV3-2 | CASSQDLGDREGHEQFF | TGTGCCAGCAGCCAAGATTTGGGGGACAGGGAGGGTCATGAGCAGTTCTTC
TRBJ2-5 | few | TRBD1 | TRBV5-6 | CASRTRDRGHQETQYF | TGTGCCAGCAGGACCAGGGACAGGGGGCACCAAGAGACCCAGTACTTC
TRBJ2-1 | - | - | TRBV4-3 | CASREGSLYGEQFF | TGCGCCAGCAGGGAAGGATCCCTCTATGGTGAGCAGTTCTTC
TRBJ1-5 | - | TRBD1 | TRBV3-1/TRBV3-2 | CASSQSDRGQPQHF | TGTGCCAGCAGCCAATCCGACAGGGGACAGCCCCAGCATTTT
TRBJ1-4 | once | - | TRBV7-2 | CASSLRGVVGANEKLFF | TGTGCCAGCAGCTTACGCGGCGTAGTGGGGGCTAATGAAAAACTGTTTTTT
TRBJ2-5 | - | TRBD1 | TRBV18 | CASSPGQTQQETQYF | TGTGCCAGCTCACCGGGACAGACTCAGCAAGAGACCCAGTACTTC
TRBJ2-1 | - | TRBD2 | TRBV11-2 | CASSPRLLAGRYNEQFF | TGTGCCAGCAGCCCCAGATTACTAGCGGGACGTTACAATGAGCAGTTCTTC
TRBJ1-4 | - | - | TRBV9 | CASSPTATNEKLFF | TGTGCCAGCAGCCCGACAGCAACTAATGAAAAACTGTTTTTT
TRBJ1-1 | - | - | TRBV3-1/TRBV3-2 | CASSPLLGSLQVLHTEAFF | TGTGCCAGCAGCCCCCTTCTAGGGTCCTTACAGGTCCTTCACACTGAAGCTTTCTTT
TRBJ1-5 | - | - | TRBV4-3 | CASSQEGQGQPQHF | TGCGCCAGCAGCCAAGAGGGTCAGGGTCAGCCCCAGCATTTT
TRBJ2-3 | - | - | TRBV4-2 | CASSPEGVRADTQYF | TGTGCCAGCAGCCCCGAGGGAGTTAGGGCAGATACGCAGTATTTT
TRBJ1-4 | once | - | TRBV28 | CASSSLLGTNEKLFF | TGTGCCAGCTCGAGCCTTTTGGGGACTAATGAAAAACTGTTTTTT
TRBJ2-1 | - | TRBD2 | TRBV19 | CASAGGSSYNEQFF | TGTGCCAGTGCGGGCGGGAGCTCCTACAATGAGCAGTTCTTC
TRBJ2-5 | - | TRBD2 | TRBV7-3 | CASSPRGAGGGETQYF | TGTGCCAGCAGCCCGCGGGGAGCGGGAGGAGGGGAGACCCAGTACTTC
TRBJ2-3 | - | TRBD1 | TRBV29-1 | CSPEARTGVTDTQYF | TGCAGCCCAGAGGCCAGGACAGGGGTCACAGATACGCAGTATTTT
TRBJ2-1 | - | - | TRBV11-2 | CASSQPPQGGLRIEFF | TGTGCCAGCAGCCAACCCCCACAAGGAGGACTGCGGATAGAGTTCTTC
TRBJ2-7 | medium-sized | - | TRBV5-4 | CASSPDSVDEQYF | TGTGCCAGCAGCCCGGACAGTGTCGACGAGCAGTACTTC
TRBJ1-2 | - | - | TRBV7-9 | CASSLYRADRDGYTF | TGTGCCAGCAGCTTATATCGTGCGGATCGGGATGGCTACACCTTC
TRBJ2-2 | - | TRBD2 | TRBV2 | CASSGTSGRLGELFF | TGTGCCAGCAGTGGGACTAGCGGGAGGCTCGGGGAGCTGTTTTTT
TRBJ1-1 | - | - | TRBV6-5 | CASSYSNRLNTEAFF | TGTGCCAGCAGTTACTCGAACAGGTTGAACACTGAAGCTTTCTTT
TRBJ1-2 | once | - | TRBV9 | CASSVRSNYGYTF | TGTGCCAGCAGCGTTCGTTCTAACTATGGCTACACCTTC
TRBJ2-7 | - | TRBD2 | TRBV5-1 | CASRPGTSGGYEQYF | TGCGCCAGCAGACCCGGGACTAGCGGGGGCTACGAGCAGTACTTC
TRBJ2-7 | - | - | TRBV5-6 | CASSQDLIGEQYF | TGTGCCAGCAGCCAAGATCTTATCGGCGAGCAGTACTTC
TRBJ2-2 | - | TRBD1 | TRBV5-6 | CASSSSRTGWTGELFF | TGTGCCAGCAGCTCCTCGAGGACAGGGTGGACCGGGGAGCTGTTTTTT
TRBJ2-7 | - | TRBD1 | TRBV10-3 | CAISDWTGSHRQYF | TGTGCCATCAGTGATTGGACAGGGAGTCACAGGCAGTACTTC
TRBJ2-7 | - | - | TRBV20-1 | CSASESGPPKNEQYF | TGCAGTGCTAGTGAAAGCGGGCCCCCAAAGAACGAGCAGTACTTC
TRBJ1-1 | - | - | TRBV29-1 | CSVVSSNTEAFF | TGCAGCGTTGTCTCCAGCAACACTGAAGCTTTCTTT
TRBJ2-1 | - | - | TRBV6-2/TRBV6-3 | CASSYAGGSYNEQFF | TGTGCCAGCAGTTACGCCGGGGGATCCTACAATGAGCAGTTCTTC
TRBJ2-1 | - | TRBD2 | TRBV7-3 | CASSPGWASGYNEQFF | TGTGCCAGCAGCCCAGGGTGGGCTAGCGGGTACAATGAGCAGTTCTTC
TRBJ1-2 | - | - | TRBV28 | CASSFPETPYGYTF | TGTGCCAGCAGTTTCCCGGAGACCCCCTATGGCTACACCTTC
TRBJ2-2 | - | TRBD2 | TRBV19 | CASSIGLAGGVITGELFF | TGTGCCAGTAGTATTGGACTAGCGGGAGGGGTGATCACCGGGGAGCTGTTTTTT
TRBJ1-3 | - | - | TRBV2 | CASSVTPPAGNTIYF | TGTGCCAGCAGTGTGACCCCTCCTGCTGGAAACACCATATATTTT
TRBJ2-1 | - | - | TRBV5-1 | CASSLAERLNEQFF | TGCGCCAGCAGCTTGGCGGAGCGCCTTAATGAGCAGTTCTTC
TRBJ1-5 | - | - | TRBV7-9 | CASSLDGAKPQHF | TGTGCCAGCAGCTTAGACGGGGCTAAGCCCCAGCATTTT
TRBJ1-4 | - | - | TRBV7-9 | CASSTPPTKWDEKLFF | TGTGCCAGCAGTACACCCCCGACAAAGTGGGATGAAAAACTGTTTTTT
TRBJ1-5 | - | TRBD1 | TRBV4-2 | CASRHDRDRDQPQHF | TGTGCCAGCAGACACGACCGGGACAGAGATCAGCCCCAGCATTTT
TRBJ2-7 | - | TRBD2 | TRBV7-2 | CASSLPSGGDTSTHEQYF | TGTGCCAGCAGCTTACCTAGCGGGGGGGATACATCGACCCACGAGCAGTACTTC
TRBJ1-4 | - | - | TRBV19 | CASSRPQGWTNEKLFF | TGTGCCAGTAGTAGACCCCAGGGGTGGACTAATGAAAAACTGTTTTTT
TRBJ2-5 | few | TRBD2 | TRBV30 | CAFTPLATKETQYF | TGTGCCTTCACCCCACTAGCGACCAAAGAGACCCAGTACTTC
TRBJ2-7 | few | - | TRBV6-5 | CASSPTLDRTYEQYF | TGTGCCAGCAGCCCAACTCTCGACAGAACCTACGAGCAGTACTTC
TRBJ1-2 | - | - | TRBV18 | CASSPSGNYGYTF | TGTGCCAGCTCACCATCGGGTAACTATGGCTACACCTTC
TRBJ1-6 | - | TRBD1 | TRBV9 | CASSAGDRPYNSPLHF | TGTGCCAGCAGCGCGGGGGACAGACCCTATAATTCACCCCTCCACTTT
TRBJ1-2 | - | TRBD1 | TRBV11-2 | CASSLKPAGQESDGYTF | TGTGCCAGCAGCTTAAAACCCGCGGGACAGGAATCTGACGGCTACACCTTC
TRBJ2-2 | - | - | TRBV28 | CATFSNTGELFF | TGTGCCACCTTCAGTAACACCGGGGAGCTGTTTTTT